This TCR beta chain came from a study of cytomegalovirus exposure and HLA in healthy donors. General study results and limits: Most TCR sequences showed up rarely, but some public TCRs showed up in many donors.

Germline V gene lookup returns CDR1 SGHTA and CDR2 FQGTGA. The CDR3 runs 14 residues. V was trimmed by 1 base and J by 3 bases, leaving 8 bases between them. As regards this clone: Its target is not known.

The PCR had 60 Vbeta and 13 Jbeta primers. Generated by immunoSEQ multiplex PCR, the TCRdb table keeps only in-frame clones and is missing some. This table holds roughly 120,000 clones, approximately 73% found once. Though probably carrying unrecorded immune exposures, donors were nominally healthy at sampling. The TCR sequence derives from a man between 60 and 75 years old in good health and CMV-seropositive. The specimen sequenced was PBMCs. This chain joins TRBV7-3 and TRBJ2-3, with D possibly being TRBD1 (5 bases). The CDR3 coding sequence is TGTGCCAGCAGCTTAAGCAGGGATACAGATACGCAGTATTTT. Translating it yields CASSLSRDTDTQYF.